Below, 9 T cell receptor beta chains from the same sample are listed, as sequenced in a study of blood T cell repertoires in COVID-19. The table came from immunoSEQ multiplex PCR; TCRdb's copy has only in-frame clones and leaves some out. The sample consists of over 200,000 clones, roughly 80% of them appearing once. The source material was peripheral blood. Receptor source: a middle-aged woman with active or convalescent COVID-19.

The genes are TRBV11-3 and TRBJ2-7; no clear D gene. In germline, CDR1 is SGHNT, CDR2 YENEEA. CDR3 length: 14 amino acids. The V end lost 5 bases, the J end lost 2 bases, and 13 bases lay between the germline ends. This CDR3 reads CASSPQRFPYEQYF. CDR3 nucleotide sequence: TGTGCCAGCAGCCCCCAACGGTTCCCCTACGAGCAGTACTTC. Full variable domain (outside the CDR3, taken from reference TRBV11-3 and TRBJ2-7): EAGVVQSPRYKIIEKKQPVAFWCNPISGHNTLYWYLQNLGQGPELLIRYENEEAVDDSQLPKDRFSAERLKGVDSTLKIQPAELGDSAVYLCASSPQRFPYEQYFGPGTRLTVT.

CDR3 amino acids: CASSLGPRGGANEKLFF. DNA of the CDR3: TGTGCCAGCAGCTTGGGGCCAAGGGGAGGTGCTAATGAAAAACTGTTTTTT. The chain carries TRBV5-4 and TRBJ1-4; D possibly corresponds to TRBD1 (5 bases). The length of the CDR3 is 17 residues. V dropped 0 bases and J dropped 3 bases, with 15 bases sitting between them. Per the germline V gene, CDR1 is SGHNT and CDR2 is YYREEE (reference sequence).

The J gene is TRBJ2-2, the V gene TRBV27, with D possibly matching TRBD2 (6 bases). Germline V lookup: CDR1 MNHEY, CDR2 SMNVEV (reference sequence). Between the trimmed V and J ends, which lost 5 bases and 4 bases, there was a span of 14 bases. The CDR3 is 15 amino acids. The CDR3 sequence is CASSTLAQGTGELFF. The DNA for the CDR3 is TGTGCCAGCAGTACACTAGCCCAAGGCACCGGGGAGCTGTTTTTT.

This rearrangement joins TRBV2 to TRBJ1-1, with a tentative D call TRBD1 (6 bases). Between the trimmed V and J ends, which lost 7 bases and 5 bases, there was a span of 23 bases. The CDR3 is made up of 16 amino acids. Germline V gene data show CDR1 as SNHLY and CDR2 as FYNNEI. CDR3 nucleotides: TGTGCCAGCACCATCCGCGGGGGGCAGGGAATGACTGAAGCTTTCTTT. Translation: CASTIRGGQGMTEAFF.

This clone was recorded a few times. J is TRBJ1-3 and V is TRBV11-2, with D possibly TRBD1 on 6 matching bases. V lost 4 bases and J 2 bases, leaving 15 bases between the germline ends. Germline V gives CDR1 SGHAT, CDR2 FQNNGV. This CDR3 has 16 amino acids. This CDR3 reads CASSSIQGPTGNTIYF. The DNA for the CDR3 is TGTGCCAGCAGCTCAATCCAGGGGCCGACTGGAAACACCATATATTTT.

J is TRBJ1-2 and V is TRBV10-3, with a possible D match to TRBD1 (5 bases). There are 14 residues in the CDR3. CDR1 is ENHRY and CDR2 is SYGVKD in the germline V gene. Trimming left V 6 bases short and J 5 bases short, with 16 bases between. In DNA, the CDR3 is TGTGCCATCAGAGGGCCGGGGGACCCTTATGGCTACACCTTC. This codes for CAIRGPGDPYGYTF.

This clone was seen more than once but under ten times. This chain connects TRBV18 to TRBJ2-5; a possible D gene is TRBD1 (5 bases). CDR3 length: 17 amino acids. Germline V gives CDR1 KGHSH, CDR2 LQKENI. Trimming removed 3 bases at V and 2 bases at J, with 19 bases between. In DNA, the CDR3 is TGTGCCAGCTCACCCGTCATGGTTAAAGGGGTTCAAGAGACCCAGTACTTC. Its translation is CASSPVMVKGVQETQYF.

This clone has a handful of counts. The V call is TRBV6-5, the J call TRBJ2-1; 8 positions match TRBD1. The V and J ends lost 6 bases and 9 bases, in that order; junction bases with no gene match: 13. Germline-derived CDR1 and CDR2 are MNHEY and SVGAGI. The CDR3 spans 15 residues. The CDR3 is CASRPDRVVASEQFF. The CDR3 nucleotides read TGTGCCAGCAGGCCGGACAGGGTTGTAGCGTCTGAGCAGTTCTTC.

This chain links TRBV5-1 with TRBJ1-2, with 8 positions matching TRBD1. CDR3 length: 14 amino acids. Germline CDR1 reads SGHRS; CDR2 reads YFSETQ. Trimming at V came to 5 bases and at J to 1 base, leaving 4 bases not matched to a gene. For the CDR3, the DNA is TGCGCCAGCAGTTCAGGGGGCCTTAACTATGGCTACACCTTC. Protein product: CASSSGGLNYGYTF.